This T cell receptor beta chain was obtained from a study of T cell responses to AZD1222 COVID-19 vaccine. TCRdb's copy holds only in-frame clones and misses some; the assay was immunoSEQ multiplex PCR. Among about 94,000 clones listed, 70% to 90% were seen once. In regard to this clone: The antigen is not known.

Whole-study findings and limits: Regions left unmutated in variants are reportedly the target of nearly half of spike-specific TCRs. In a largely white British group with more females than males, clonal diversity was possibly underestimated. Only after the peak T cell response were repertoires sampled.

The clonotype originates from an adult in good health. Sequenced here: peripheral blood, sampled on day 0 of AZD1222 vaccination.

CDR3 residues: CASSQEDFRVANYGYTF. Written as DNA, the CDR3 is TGTGCCAGCAGCCAAGAGGACTTCAGGGTAGCTAACTATGGCTACACCTTC. The chain is built from TRBV3-1 (or the pseudogene TRBV3-2) and TRBJ1-2; a possible D gene is TRBD1 (5 bases). Trimming pared 0 bases from V and 0 bases from J, leaving 14 bases between. The CDR3 has 17 residues. Germline-derived CDR1 and CDR2 are LGHDT and YNNKEL (reference sequence).